The clone carrying this T cell receptor beta chain was found a few times. Antigen unknown. The PCR employed 60 Vbeta primers together with 13 Jbeta primers. The protocol was immunoSEQ multiplex PCR, while the TCRdb copy is restricted to in-frame clones and leaves out a portion. The repertoire holds some 120,000 clones, with 72% as singletons. These data belong to a study of cytomegalovirus exposure and HLA in healthy donors. Trimming left V 4 bases short and J 4 bases short, with 15 bases between. From germline, CDR1 is SGHKS and CDR2 YYEKEE (reference sequence). This CDR3 comprises 15 residues. Study results and limitations: After further analysis at a later stage, 16,951 TCR beta sequences were associated with HLA alleles at 0.05 false discovery rate. A classifier reportedly called cytomegalovirus status with high sensitivity and specificity. The study listed approximately 160 cytomegalovirus-associated TCR beta chains.

This clonotype originated in a man aged 25 to 40 in good health and CMV-seronegative. The sequenced material came from PBMCs. The chain uses TRBV5-5 and TRBJ1-5; unclear D gene. This chain's CDR3 is CASSVDAPTNQPQHF. As DNA, the CDR3 is TGTGCCAGCAGCGTGGACGCACCCACAAATCAGCCCCAGCATTTT. Full variable domain (outside the CDR3, taken from reference TRBV5-5 and TRBJ1-5): DAGVTQSPTHLIKTRGQQVTLRCSPISGHKSVSWYQQVLGQGPQFIFQYYEKEERGRGNFPDRFSARQFPNYSSELNVNALLLGDSALYLCASSVDAPTNQPQHFGDGTRLSIL.